The 30 T cell receptor beta chains below all came from one sample that was sequenced in a study of control samples from healthy donors and cancer patients. Profiled with immunoSEQ multiplex PCR; TCRdb holds only in-frame clones, not every one. The top ten clones hold around 4.7% of a sample with 130,000 to 150,000 clones, approximately 91% of them seen once. The sample was blood. The receptor set was obtained from a man aged 30 to 39 in good health.

V gene TRBV19 combines with J gene TRBJ2-5; D gene uncertain. The germline CDR1 and CDR2 sequences are LNHDA and SQIVND (reference sequence). This CDR3 comprises 13 residues. Trimming cost V 3 bases and J 7 bases, with 12 bases left between them. CDR3 loop: CASSMNSKGTQYF. The CDR3, as DNA: TGTGCCAGTAGTATGAACAGCAAAGGGACCCAGTACTTC.

The chain employs TRBV15 and TRBJ2-1; D remains unclear. The V gene lost 1 base and the J gene lost 8 bases, with 12 bases spanning the gap. Germline V CDR1 and CDR2: LNHNV, YYDKDF (reference sequence). This CDR3 has 14 amino acids. This CDR3 reads CATSRGLMSDEQFF. As DNA, the CDR3 is TGTGCCACCAGCAGAGGATTAATGTCTGATGAGCAGTTCTTC.

The chain uses TRBV5-4 and TRBJ2-5, with D uncertain. Trimming took 4 bases from V and 3 from J, leaving 13 bases between them. CDR1 is SGHNT and CDR2 is YYREEE in the germline V gene (reference sequence). This CDR3 comprises 14 residues. The CDR3 bases are TGTGCCAGCAGCCTAAGTGCAGGTGAAGAGACCCAGTACTTC. This codes for CASSLSAGEETQYF.

The rearrangement uses TRBV7-9 and TRBJ1-1; D unclear. The CDR3 length is 15 residues. The V gene's germline CDR1 is SEHNR and CDR2 FQNEAQ (reference sequence). Trimming stripped 5 bases from V and 1 base from J, with 14 bases between. The CDR3 sequence: CASSRYEPGNTEAFF. CDR3 DNA: TGTGCCAGCAGCCGATACGAACCTGGGAACACTGAAGCTTTCTTT.

The sample holds many counts of this clone. The V and J genes are TRBV19 and TRBJ1-4; D is uncertain. CDR3 length: 15 amino acids. Trimming removed 3 bases from V and 4 bases from J, with 12 bases in between. The germline gives CDR1 LNHDA, CDR2 SQIVND (reference sequence). The CDR3 sequence is CASSMNRGLNEKLFF. The CDR3 DNA sequence: TGTGCCAGTAGTATGAACAGAGGACTTAATGAAAAACTGTTTTTT.

The chain is built from TRBV6-2 or TRBV6-3 and TRBJ1-5; D call uncertain. The CDR3 totals 20 residues. Per the germline V gene, CDR1 is MNHEY and CDR2 is SVGEGT. Trimming removed 0 bases at V and 1 base at J, with 22 bases between. CDR3 protein: CASSYSSSSSGLLSNQPQHF. The CDR3 DNA follows: TGTGCCAGCAGTTACTCCTCCAGCTCGAGTGGATTGTTGAGCAATCAGCCCCAGCATTTT.

The rearrangement links TRBV19 to TRBJ2-7; D is ambiguous. Germline V gene data show CDR1 as LNHDA and CDR2 as SQIVND (reference sequence). V lost 0 bases and J 5 bases, leaving 8 bases between the germline ends. This CDR3 has 13 amino acids. The CDR3 nucleotides read TGTGCCAGTAGTATAGATACGGGCGACGAGCAGTACTTC. Amino acids: CASSIDTGDEQYF.

The chain uses TRBV6-5 and TRBJ1-4; D perhaps matches TRBD1 (6 bases). The germline V gene encodes CDR1 MNHEY and CDR2 SVGAGI. V was shortened by 0 bases and J by 7 bases, with 9 bases between the two germline ends. The CDR3 loop spans 14 amino acids. This chain's CDR3 is CASSYSGAPEKLFF. The CDR3, as DNA: TGTGCCAGCAGTTACTCGGGGGCGCCTGAAAAACTGTTTTTT.

This clone is a singleton in its sample. The chain couples TRBV25-1 to TRBJ2-7; TRBD1 matches 7 bases. CDR1 is MGHDK and CDR2 is SYGVNS in the germline V gene. The J segment lost 1 base and the V segment lost 4 bases, leaving 10 bases of the junction unmatched. This CDR3 comprises 16 residues. The CDR3, as DNA: TGTGCCAGCAGTGCAACAACAGGGGCTGAATCCTACGAGCAGTACTTC. It is translated as CASSATTGAESYEQYF.

A single count supports this clone. The genes are TRBV6-5 and TRBJ1-6, with D possibly being TRBD1 (5 bases). V was trimmed by 10 bases and J by 1 base, leaving 11 bases between them. This CDR3 region has 14 residues. Germline loops: CDR1 MNHEY, CDR2 SVGAGI. The DNA of the CDR3 is TGTGCCACCCGGGACGATTCCTATAATTCACCCCTCCACTTT. It is translated as CATRDDSYNSPLHF.

J is TRBJ1-1 and V is TRBV7-2; no firm D call. The CDR3 runs 12 residues. The germline CDR1 and CDR2 sequences are SGHTA and FQGNSA. Trimming shortened V by 1 base and J by 7 bases, and 7 bases separated the two germline ends. The CDR3 loop is CASSLVGSEAFF. The CDR3 DNA sequence: TGTGCCAGCAGCTTAGTTGGGAGTGAAGCTTTCTTT.

The chain carries TRBV9 and TRBJ1-1; 8 bases agree with TRBD1. The germline V gene encodes CDR1 SGDLS and CDR2 YYNGEE. J was trimmed by 3 bases and V by 3 bases; bases with no gene match: 7. The CDR3 has 15 amino acids. CDR3 DNA: TGTGCCAGCAGCGCAATGACAGGGGTCGACACTGAAGCTTTCTTT. Amino acids: CASSAMTGVDTEAFF.

This sequence joins TRBV19 and TRBJ1-2, with 7 bases aligning to TRBD1. CDR1 LNHDA and CDR2 SQIVND come from the germline V gene (reference sequence). V lost 0 bases and J lost 2; bases outside the gene matches: 9. The CDR3 loop spans 17 amino acids. CDR3 nucleotide sequence: TGTGCCAGTAGTATAGAGGAGGGGGCACCCCCCAACTATGGCTACACCTTC. It yields the protein CASSIEEGAPPNYGYTF. The whole variable domain, filled in from reference TRBV19 and TRBJ1-2, reads DGGITQSPKYLFRKEGQNVTLSCEQNLNHDAMYWYRQDPGQGLRLIYYSQIVNDFQKGDIAEGYSVSREKKESFPLTVTSAQKNPTAFYLCASSIEEGAPPNYGYTFGSGTRLTVV.

The chain carries TRBV14 and TRBJ1-2; D is unclear. CDR1 is SGHDN, CDR2 FVKESK, per germline. The V and J ends lost 4 bases and 4 bases respectively, with 10 bases between them. The CDR3 has 13 amino acids. The CDR3 here is CASSLTRSYGYTF. Here the CDR3 DNA reads TGTGCCAGCAGCCTCACCAGAAGCTATGGCTACACCTTC. The full variable domain, completed using reference TRBV14 and TRBJ1-2, is EAGVTQFPSHSVIEKGQTVTLRCDPISGHDNLYWYRRVMGKEIKFLLHFVKESKQDESGMPNNRFLAERTGGTYSTLKVQPAELEDSGVYFCASSLTRSYGYTFGSGTRLTVV.

The V gene is TRBV29-1, the J gene TRBJ2-3, with unresolved D. CDR3 length equals 12 residues. The germline V gene encodes CDR1 SQVTM and CDR2 ANQGSEA. Trimming pared 6 bases from V and 7 bases from J, leaving 14 bases between. The CDR3 protein is CSVQDPTNTQYF. CDR3 bases: TGCAGCGTCCAGGACCCCACGAATACGCAGTATTTT.

The chain uses TRBV7-8 and TRBJ2-5, with TRBD1 matching 10 bases. Germline CDR1 reads SGHVS; CDR2 reads FQNEAQ. After removal of 6 bases from V and 4 bases from J, the junction contained 5 bases not matched to a gene. The CDR3 is 14 amino acids. The CDR3 loop reads CASSRRTGGETQYF. In DNA, the CDR3 is TGTGCCAGCAGTCGGAGGACAGGGGGAGAGACCCAGTACTTC.

This clone was observed a single time. The chain employs TRBV5-6 and TRBJ2-7; D gene uncertain. V lost 4 bases, J lost 1 base, and 21 bases lay in between. Germline V lookup: CDR1 SGHDT, CDR2 YYEEEE. CDR3 length equals 17 residues. CDR3 in DNA: TGTGCCAGCAGCCAAACGGTCCAAATCTGGGGTTCCTACGAGCAGTACTTC. This gives the protein CASSQTVQIWGSYEQYF. The complete variable domain, with remaining parts taken from reference TRBV5-6 and TRBJ2-7, reads DAGVTQSPTHLIKTRGQQVTLRCSPKSGHDTVSWYQQALGQGPQFIFQYYEEEERQRGNFPDRFSGHQFPNYSSELNVNALLLGDSALYLCASSQTVQIWGSYEQYFGPGTRLTVT.

DNA for the CDR3: TGCGCCAGCAGCGGGAGCGGGGCTGGAAACACCATATATTTT. Its translation: CASSGSGAGNTIYF. The V call is TRBV5-1, the J call TRBJ1-3; D is undetermined. Germline CDR1 reads SGHRS; CDR2 reads YFSETQ. The CDR3 extends over 14 amino acids. V lost 4 bases to trimming and J lost 2 bases, with 10 bases between them.

The CDR3: CASSFLAQETQYF. The CDR3 nucleotides are TGTGCCAGCAGTTTCCTAGCGCAAGAGACCCAGTACTTC. This sequence joins TRBV27 and TRBJ2-5, with D possibly matching TRBD2 (6 bases). Trimming stripped 3 bases from V and 2 bases from J, with 7 bases between. Germline V gene data show CDR1 as MNHEY and CDR2 as SMNVEV (reference sequence). This CDR3 spans 13 amino acids.

V gene TRBV19 combines with J gene TRBJ1-5; D unresolved. Germline V gives CDR1 LNHDA, CDR2 SQIVND (reference sequence). Deletions cut 9 bases from V and 0 bases from J, with 6 bases between. The CDR3 consists of 12 residues. The CDR3 region has the DNA TGTGCCAGCCGAAGTAGCAATCAGCCCCAGCATTTT. It codes for CASRSSNQPQHF. Drawing the rest from reference TRBV19 and TRBJ1-5, the complete variable domain is DGGITQSPKYLFRKEGQNVTLSCEQNLNHDAMYWYRQDPGQGLRLIYYSQIVNDFQKGDIAEGYSVSREKKESFPLTVTSAQKNPTAFYLCASRSSNQPQHFGDGTRLSIL.

The J gene is TRBJ1-1, the V gene TRBV5-5; D is ambiguous. This CDR3 has 14 residues. Deletions cut 0 bases from V and 1 base from J, with 7 bases between. Germline V gene data show CDR1 as SGHKS and CDR2 as YYEKEE (reference sequence). CDR3 sequence reads: CASSLDWRNTEAFF. CDR3 in DNA: TGTGCCAGCAGCTTGGATTGGAGGAACACTGAAGCTTTCTTT.

The chain couples TRBV7-3 to TRBJ2-3; TRBD2 matches at 13 bases. From germline, CDR1 is SGHTA and CDR2 FQGTGA. J was trimmed by 4 bases and V by 5 bases; bases with no gene match: 3. The CDR3 has 15 residues. The CDR3 DNA reads TGTGCCAGCAGCCCTGGACTAGCGGGAGCAGATACGCAGTATTTT. It specifies CASSPGLAGADTQYF.

The chain recombines TRBV6-6 with TRBJ2-5; D is ambiguous. Germline lookup yields CDR1 MNHNY and CDR2 SVGAGI (reference sequence). Trimming removed 0 bases from V and 5 bases from J, with 7 bases in between. The CDR3 contains 13 residues. The CDR3 is CASSYSFGETQYF. The CDR3 DNA reads as TGTGCCAGCAGTTACTCCTTCGGGGAGACCCAGTACTTC.

This clone was seen a handful of times. This chain connects TRBV27 to TRBJ1-4; TRBD1 might be the D (6 bases). Germline V CDR1 and CDR2: MNHEY, SMNVEV (reference sequence). The CDR3 loop spans 17 amino acids. Trimming cost V 6 bases and J 8 bases, with 25 bases left between them. Written as DNA, the CDR3 is TGTGCCAGCAGCCGACTCCCCGGACAGCCCGGTTTGGAAAAACTGTTTTTT. This translates into CASSRLPGQPGLEKLFF.

On this clone: Mismatch with germline at one junction end may stem from a read error. The chain uses TRBV7-7 and TRBJ2-7, with no clear D. The CDR3 has 12 residues. Germline V gives CDR1 SSHAT, CDR2 FNYEAQ (reference sequence). CDR3 sequence (DNA): TGTGCTAGCAGCTTAGCCCGACGCGAGCAGTACTTC. This translates into CASSLARREQYF.

This chain connects TRBV6-6 to TRBJ2-7, with unresolved D. V shed 4 bases and J shed 7 bases, with 8 bases lying between them. CDR1 MNHNY and CDR2 SVGAGI come from the germline V gene (reference sequence). The CDR3 is 11 residues long. CDR3 region: CASSWLQEQYF. The DNA for the CDR3 is TGTGCCAGCAGTTGGCTCCAGGAGCAGTACTTC.

In its sample, this clone was seen once. The rearrangement links TRBV6-5 to TRBJ2-7; the match to TRBD2 covers 7 bases. Germline V gene sequence: CDR1 MNHEY, CDR2 SVGAGI. After removal of 7 bases from V and 5 bases from J, the junction contained 8 bases not matched to a gene. The length of the CDR3 is 13 residues. The CDR3 DNA sequence: TGTGCCAGCACGAAAGGGAGGGCCGACGAGCAGTACTTC. Residues: CASTKGRADEQYF.

This clone was seen just once. The chain has TRBV30 and TRBJ1-1, with D unresolved. The length of the CDR3 is 12 residues. Germline CDR1 reads GTSNPN; CDR2 reads SVGIG (reference sequence). V was cut by 5 bases and J by 2 bases, with 9 bases left in between. The CDR3: CAWGRENTEAFF. CDR3 DNA sequence: TGTGCCTGGGGACGGGAAAACACTGAAGCTTTCTTT.

The chain has TRBV11-2 and TRBJ2-2, with TRBD2 matching over 7 bases. Germline CDR1 reads SGHAT; CDR2 reads FQNNGV. V gave up 5 bases and J gave up 6 bases; unmatched junction bases: 18. The CDR3 runs to 18 residues. The CDR3 DNA follows: TGTGCCAGCAGCCAATATCGTGGGAGGGCGAGAACCCCCGGGGAGCTGTTTTTT. Its translation: CASSQYRGRARTPGELFF. The full variable domain, rest sourced from reference TRBV11-2 and TRBJ2-2, is EAGVAQSPRYKIIEKRQSVAFWCNPISGHATLYWYQQILGQGPKLLIQFQNNGVVDDSQLPKDRFSAERLKGVDSTLKIQPAKLEDSAVYLCASSQYRGRARTPGELFFGEGSRLTVL.

The rearrangement joins TRBV27 to TRBJ1-1; D not certain. CDR1 is MNHEY, CDR2 SMNVEV, per germline (reference sequence). CDR3 size: 14 residues. V was clipped by 5 bases and J by 3 bases, with 13 bases between them. This chain's CDR3 is CASSPAGWDTEAFF. The CDR3 DNA is TGTGCCAGCAGTCCCGCGGGGTGGGACACTGAAGCTTTCTTT.